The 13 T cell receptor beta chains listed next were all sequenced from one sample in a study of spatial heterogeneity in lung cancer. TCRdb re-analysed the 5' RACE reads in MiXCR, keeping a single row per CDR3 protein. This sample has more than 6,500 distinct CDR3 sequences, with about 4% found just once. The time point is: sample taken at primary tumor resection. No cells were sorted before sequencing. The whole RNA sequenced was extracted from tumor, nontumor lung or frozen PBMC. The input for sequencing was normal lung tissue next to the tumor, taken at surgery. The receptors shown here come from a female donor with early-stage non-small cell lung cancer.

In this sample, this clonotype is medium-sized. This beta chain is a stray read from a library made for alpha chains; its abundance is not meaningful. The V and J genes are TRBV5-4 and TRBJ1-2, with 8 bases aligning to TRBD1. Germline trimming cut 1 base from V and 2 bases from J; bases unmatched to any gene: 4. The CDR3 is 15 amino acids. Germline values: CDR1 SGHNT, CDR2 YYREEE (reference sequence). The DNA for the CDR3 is TGTGCCAGCAGCTTGTCGAGACAGGGGAACTATGGCTACACCTTC. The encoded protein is CASSLSRQGNYGYTF.

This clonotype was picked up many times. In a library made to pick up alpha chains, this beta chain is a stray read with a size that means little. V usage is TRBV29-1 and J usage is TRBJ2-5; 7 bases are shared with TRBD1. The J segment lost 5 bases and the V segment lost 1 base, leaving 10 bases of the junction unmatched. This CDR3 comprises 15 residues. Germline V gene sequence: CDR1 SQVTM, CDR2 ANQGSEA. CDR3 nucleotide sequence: TGCAGCGTTGAAGCCATCGTCGACAGGGAGGAGACCCAGTACTTC. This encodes CSVEAIVDREETQYF.

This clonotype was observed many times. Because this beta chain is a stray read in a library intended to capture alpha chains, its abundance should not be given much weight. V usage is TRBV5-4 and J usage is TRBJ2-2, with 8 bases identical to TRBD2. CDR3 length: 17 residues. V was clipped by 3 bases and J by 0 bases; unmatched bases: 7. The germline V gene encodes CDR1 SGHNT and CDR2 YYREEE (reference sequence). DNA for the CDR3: TGTGCCAGCAGCTCCCGGGGGGGGACGGCGAACACCGGGGAGCTGTTTTTT. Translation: CASSSRGGTANTGELFF.

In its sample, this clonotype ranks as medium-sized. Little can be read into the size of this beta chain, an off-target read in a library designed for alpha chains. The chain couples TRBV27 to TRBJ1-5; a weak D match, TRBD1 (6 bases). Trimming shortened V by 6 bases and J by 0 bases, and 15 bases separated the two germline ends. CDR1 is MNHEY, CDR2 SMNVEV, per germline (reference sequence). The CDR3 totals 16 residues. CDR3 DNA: TGTGCCAGCAGCCTGGACAGCAGTAGTAGCAATCAGCCCCAGCATTTT. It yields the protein CASSLDSSSSNQPQHF.

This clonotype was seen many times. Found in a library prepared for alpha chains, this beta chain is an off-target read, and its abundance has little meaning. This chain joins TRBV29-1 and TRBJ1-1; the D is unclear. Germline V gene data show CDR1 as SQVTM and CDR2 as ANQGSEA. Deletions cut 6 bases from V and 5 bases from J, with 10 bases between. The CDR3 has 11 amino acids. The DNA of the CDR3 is TGCAGCGTCCCGTTGGGGACTGAAGCTTTCTTT. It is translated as CSVPLGTEAFF.

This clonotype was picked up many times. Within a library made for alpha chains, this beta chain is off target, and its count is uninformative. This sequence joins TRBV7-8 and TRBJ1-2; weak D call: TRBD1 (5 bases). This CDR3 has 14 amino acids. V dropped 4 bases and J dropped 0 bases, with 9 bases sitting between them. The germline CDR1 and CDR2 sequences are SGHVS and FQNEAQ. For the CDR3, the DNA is TGTGCCAGCAGCTGGGACGTCTCTAACTATGGCTACACCTTC. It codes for CASSWDVSNYGYTF.

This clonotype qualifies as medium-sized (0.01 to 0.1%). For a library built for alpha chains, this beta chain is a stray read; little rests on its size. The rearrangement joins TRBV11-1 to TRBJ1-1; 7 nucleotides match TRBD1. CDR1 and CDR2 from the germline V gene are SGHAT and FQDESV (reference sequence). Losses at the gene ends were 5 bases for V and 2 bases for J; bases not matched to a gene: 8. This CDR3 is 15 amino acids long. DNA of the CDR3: TGTGCCAGCAGCCCCCGGACAGGCTCCAACACTGAAGCTTTCTTT. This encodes CASSPRTGSNTEAFF.

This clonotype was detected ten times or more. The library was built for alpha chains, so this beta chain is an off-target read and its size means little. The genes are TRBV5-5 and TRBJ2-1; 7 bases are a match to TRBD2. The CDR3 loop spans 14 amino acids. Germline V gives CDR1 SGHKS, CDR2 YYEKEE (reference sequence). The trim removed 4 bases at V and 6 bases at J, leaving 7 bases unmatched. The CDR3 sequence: CASSPAWGGNEQFF. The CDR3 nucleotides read TGTGCCAGCAGCCCCGCTTGGGGGGGCAATGAGCAGTTCTTC.

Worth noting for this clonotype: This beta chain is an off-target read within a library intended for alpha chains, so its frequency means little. This CDR3 is CASSPRDRGWQETQYF. CDR3 nucleotides: TGTGCCAGCAGCCCACGGGACAGGGGATGGCAAGAGACCCAGTACTTC. The gene calls are TRBV7-9 and TRBJ2-5; 10 nucleotides align to TRBD1. V shed 5 bases, J shed 2 bases, and the junction held 8 bases outside the gene matches. CDR3 size: 16 residues. Per the germline V gene, CDR1 is SEHNR and CDR2 is FQNEAQ (reference sequence). The full variable domain, with the rest looked up from reference TRBV7-9 and TRBJ2-5, is DTGVSQNPRHKITKRGQNVTFRCDPISEHNRLYWYRQTLGQGPEFLTYFQNEAQLEKSRLLSDRFSAERPKGSFSTLEIQRTEQGDSAMYLCASSPRDRGWQETQYFGPGTRLLVL.

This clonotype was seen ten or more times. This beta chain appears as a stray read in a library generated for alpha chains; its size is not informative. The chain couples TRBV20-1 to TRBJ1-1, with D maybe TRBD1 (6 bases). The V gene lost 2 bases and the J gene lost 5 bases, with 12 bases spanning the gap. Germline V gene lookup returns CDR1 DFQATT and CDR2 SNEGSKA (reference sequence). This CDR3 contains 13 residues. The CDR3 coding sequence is TGCAGTGCTAGAAGGGGGGAGGGTACTGAAGCTTTCTTT. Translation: CSARRGEGTEAFF.

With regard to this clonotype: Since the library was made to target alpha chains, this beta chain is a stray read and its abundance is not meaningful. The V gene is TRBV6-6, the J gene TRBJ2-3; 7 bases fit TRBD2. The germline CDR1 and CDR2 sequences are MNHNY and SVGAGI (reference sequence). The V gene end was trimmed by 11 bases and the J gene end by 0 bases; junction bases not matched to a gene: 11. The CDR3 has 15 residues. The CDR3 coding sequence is TGTGCCGGGCGTGTGGCGGGAGCTAGCACAGATACGCAGTATTTT. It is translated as CAGRVAGASTDTQYF.

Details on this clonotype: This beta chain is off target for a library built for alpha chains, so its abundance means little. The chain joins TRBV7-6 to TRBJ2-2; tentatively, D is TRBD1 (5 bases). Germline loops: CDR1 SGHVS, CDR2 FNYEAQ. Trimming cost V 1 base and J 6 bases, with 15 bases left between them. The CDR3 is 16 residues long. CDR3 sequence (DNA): TGTGCCAGCAGCTTAGAGGGGCAAGATTCGGCCGGGGAGCTGTTTTTT. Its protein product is CASSLEGQDSAGELFF.

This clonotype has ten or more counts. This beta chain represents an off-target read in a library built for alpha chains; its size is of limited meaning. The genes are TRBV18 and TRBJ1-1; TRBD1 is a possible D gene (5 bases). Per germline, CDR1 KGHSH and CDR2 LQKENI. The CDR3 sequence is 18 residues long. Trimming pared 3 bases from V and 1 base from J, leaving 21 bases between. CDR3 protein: CASSPPTVGTGPNTEAFF. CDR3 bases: TGTGCCAGCTCACCTCCTACGGTAGGAACAGGTCCGAACACTGAAGCTTTCTTT.